One T cell receptor (beta chain) is described in this entry. The sample comes from a study of blood T cell repertoires in COVID-19. Across the whole study: The study drew acute and convalescent COVID-19 samples from the United States, Italy and Spain. The analysed material was cDNA or gDNA that came from T cells, B-cell-depleted T cells, or PBMCs.

The trim removed 6 bases at V and 2 bases at J, leaving 1 base unmatched. There are 13 residues in the CDR3. The germline V gene encodes CDR1 MNHNY and CDR2 SVGAGI (reference sequence). As originally analysed: Quantification of nucleated cells was approximated via reference gene primer amplification. Sequencing was performed with immunoSEQ multiplex PCR; in TCRdb, only in-frame clones are kept and a portion is missing. V, J and clone size are those of that table, while D and trimming were read from the DNA. The sample contains 130,000 to 150,000 clones, approximately 80% of which appear only once. J is TRBJ2-3 and V is TRBV6-6; the match to TRBD2 covers 8 bases. Sequenced sample: peripheral blood. The clonotype was recovered from a woman aged 80 or older in a cohort sampled during active or convalescent COVID-19. CDR3 in amino acids: CASRLAATDTQYF. The CDR3 nucleotides are TGTGCCAGCAGACTAGCGGCCACAGATACGCAGTATTTT.